The sequence of this TCR beta chain was determined in a study of blood T cells in healthy people across ages. General study results and limits: Relative to aged donors, long-lived donors carried more naive CD4+ cells and displayed higher diversity.

The CDR3 totals 17 residues. The germline gives CDR1 MGHRA, CDR2 YSYEKL. Trimming took 0 bases from V and 10 from J; bases not matched to a gene: 12. Donation came from healthy Caucasian individuals in Russia who were aged about 6 to 100. Total RNA, at least 5 micrograms per sample, was extracted from PBMCs. Combining a sample-barcoded 5' primer with a J-beta primer mix, a second PCR ran for about 6 to 11 cycles. CDR3-containing paired-end reads numbered at least 2.5 million in each sample. TCRdb processed the 5' RACE reads anew with MiXCR; each CDR3 protein has one entry. The sample records about 1.6 million distinct CDR3 sequences, approximately 32% being singletons. In regard to this clonotype: Its antigen is still unknown.

The V gene is TRBV4-1, the J gene TRBJ2-1; 10 bases map to TRBD2. Sequencing input: blood. The receptor's source is a woman aged 25 to 39 in good health. In DNA form, the CDR3 reads TGCGCCAGCAGCCAAGATCCCCTTGCTCTTAGCGGGAGGGAGCAGTTCTTC. It translates to CASSQDPLALSGREQFF.